These 18 T cell receptor beta chains share one sample of origin, sequenced in a study of CD8 T cells in ankylosing spondylitis. Whole-study results and caveats: Ankylosing spondylitis blood seemed to carry a telltale TCR beta motif made of about 8 highly homologous variants.

TCRdb recomputed calls from the 5' RACE reads with MiXCR, one row per CDR3 protein. This table holds some 400,000 distinct CDR3 sequences, 20% to 25% found once. These receptors lack a known antigen. The specimen sequenced was blood, either unsorted or a sorted T cell fraction (not recorded which). The source is a male donor with ankylosing spondylitis.

CDR3 sequence (DNA): TGTGCCAGCAGCAAAGTAAGGAGCTCCGACGGTGAGCAGTTCTTC. Translation: CASSKVRSSDGEQFF. The gene calls are TRBV21-1 and TRBJ2-1. TRBV21-1 is assigned pseudogene status. This CDR3 comprises 15 residues.

A single count supports this clonotype. This chain uses TRBV28 with TRBJ2-1; 7 bases fit TRBD2. The CDR3 covers 17 residues. Trimming took 6 bases from V and 4 from J; bases not matched to a gene: 15. Germline CDR1 MDHEN, CDR2 SYDVKM. CDR3 in amino acids: CASSSLRGGSWYNEQFF. The CDR3 DNA reads as TGTGCCAGCAGCTCCCTTAGGGGCGGGAGCTGGTACAATGAGCAGTTCTTC.

The CDR3 region has the DNA TGTGCCAGCAGCTTGGGGCTAGCGGGGTCTAGCTCCTACAATGAGCAGTTCTTC. Translated: CASSLGLAGSSSYNEQFF. The chain employs TRBV7-2 and TRBJ2-1, with TRBD2 matching 9 bases. Trimming took 3 bases from V and 0 from J; bases not matched to a gene: 9. The germline CDR1 and CDR2 sequences are SGHTA and FQGNSA. This CDR3 contains 18 residues.

The chain uses TRBV5-1 and TRBJ2-2; 8 nucleotides align to TRBD2. CDR1 is SGHRS, CDR2 YFSETQ, per germline. Germline trimming cut 4 bases from V and 3 bases from J; bases unmatched to any gene: 5. CDR3 size: 15 residues. This CDR3 reads CASSKSGRDTGELFF. The CDR3 DNA follows: TGCGCCAGCAGCAAGAGCGGGAGAGACACCGGGGAGCTGTTTTTT.

This clonotype was counted a few times. The gene calls are TRBV7-9 and TRBJ2-1; the match to TRBD2 covers 9 bases. V trimming: 7 bases; J trimming: 8 bases; junction bases outside the gene matches: 6. The germline V gene encodes CDR1 SEHNR and CDR2 FQNEAQ (reference sequence). There are 13 residues in the CDR3. CDR3 DNA sequence: TGTGCCAGCACCCTAGCGGGGTTGCATGAGCAGTTCTTC. It yields the protein CASTLAGLHEQFF.

The V and J genes are TRBV20-1 and TRBJ2-7; 8 nucleotides align to TRBD2. Trimming took 2 bases from V and 1 from J; bases not matched to a gene: 4. The germline V gene encodes CDR1 DFQATT and CDR2 SNEGSKA (reference sequence). The CDR3 is made up of 14 amino acids. In DNA, the CDR3 is TGCAGTGCTAGACCTAGCGGGCTTTCCTACGAGCAGTACTTC. As protein: CSARPSGLSYEQYF.

This chain links TRBV11-2 with TRBJ1-4, with 7 bases fitting TRBD1. The J segment lost 2 bases and the V segment lost 0 bases, leaving 12 bases of the junction unmatched. Germline loops: CDR1 SGHAT, CDR2 FQNNGV. The CDR3 is 19 residues long. For the CDR3, the DNA is TGTGCCAGCAGCTTAGATCCTAGAGGGGGCGCACCCACTAATGAAAAACTGTTTTTT. It codes for CASSLDPRGGAPTNEKLFF.

The chain joins TRBV20-1 to TRBJ1-2; D not certain. This CDR3 is 13 amino acids long. V dropped 1 base and J dropped 3 bases, with 9 bases sitting between them. Germline V lookup: CDR1 DFQATT, CDR2 SNEGSKA (reference sequence). The CDR3 region is CSARGGIDYGYTF. For the CDR3, the DNA is TGCAGTGCTAGAGGCGGTATAGACTATGGCTACACCTTC.

This clonotype was observed a few times. The rearrangement joins TRBV7-2 to TRBJ2-5; 7 nucleotides align to TRBD1. J lost 4 bases, V lost 2 bases, and 4 bases had no gene match. The V gene's germline CDR1 is SGHTA and CDR2 FQGNSA. This CDR3 has 14 amino acids. This CDR3 reads CASSLLGQIETQYF. CDR3 bases: TGTGCCAGCAGCTTATTGGGACAGATAGAGACCCAGTACTTC.

J is TRBJ2-2 and V is TRBV30; D gene unclear. The germline V gene encodes CDR1 GTSNPN and CDR2 SVGIG (reference sequence). The CDR3 is made up of 13 amino acids. Trimming removed 3 bases at V and 0 bases at J, with 5 bases between. This CDR3 is CAWRGTNTGELFF. The DNA for the CDR3 is TGTGCCTGGAGAGGTACGAACACCGGGGAGCTGTTTTTT. Full variable domain (rest looked up from reference TRBV30 and TRBJ2-2): SQTIHQWPATLVQPVGSPLSLECTVEGTSNPNLYWYRQAAGRGLQLLFYSVGIGQISSEVPQNLSASRPQDRQFILSSKKLLLSDSGFYLCAWRGTNTGELFFGEGSRLTVL.

This clonotype was seen a handful of times. The chain links TRBV5-1 to TRBJ1-1; D might be TRBD1 (5 bases). The V end was cut by 3 bases, the J end by 4 bases, with 13 bases between. Germline V gene lookup returns CDR1 SGHRS and CDR2 YFSETQ. The CDR3 is 14 amino acids. The CDR3 loop reads CASSWELRGTEAFF. DNA of the CDR3: TGCGCCAGCAGCTGGGAGTTAAGGGGCACTGAAGCTTTCTTT.

The chain joins TRBV7-3 to TRBJ2-7, with D tentatively TRBD2 (5 bases). The ends were cut back, 2 bases at V and 3 bases at J, with 11 bases in the middle. Germline V gene data show CDR1 as SGHTA and CDR2 as FQGTGA. This CDR3 spans 14 amino acids. DNA for the CDR3: TGTGCCAGCAGCTTATCCCCGGGGAGCTACGAGCAGTACTTC. It specifies CASSLSPGSYEQYF.

The chain has TRBV20-1 and TRBJ2-1; 7 bases line up with TRBD2. The V and J ends lost 6 bases and 0 bases, in that order; junction bases with no gene match: 8. Germline CDR1 reads DFQATT; CDR2 reads SNEGSKA (reference sequence). CDR3 length: 15 residues. Written as DNA, the CDR3 is TGCAGTGCGCTCCCGAGCGGGATCTCCTACAATGAGCAGTTCTTC. Encoded protein: CSALPSGISYNEQFF.

This clonotype was counted only a few times. The chain combines TRBV19 with TRBJ1-1; D remains ambiguous. Germline V gene data show CDR1 as LNHDA and CDR2 as SQIVND (reference sequence). The CDR3 has 16 residues. V lost 4 bases, J lost 1 base, and 16 bases lay in between. The CDR3 DNA is TGTGCCAGTAGTAGACCTTTATCTCGTCCGAACACTGAAGCTTTCTTT. Protein product: CASSRPLSRPNTEAFF.

The rearrangement joins TRBV7-2 to TRBJ1-2; 7 bases map to TRBD1. Germline-derived CDR1 and CDR2 are SGHTA and FQGNSA. This CDR3 is built from 15 residues. The trim removed 5 bases at V and 4 bases at J, leaving 10 bases unmatched. The CDR3 DNA reads as TGTGCCAGCAGCAATCGCTCGGGACAGTTCTATGGCTACACCTTC. This gives the protein CASSNRSGQFYGYTF.

V usage is TRBV6-1 and J usage is TRBJ2-1; D ambiguous. The CDR3 extends over 14 amino acids. V lost 5 bases to trimming and J lost 6 bases, with 14 bases between them. Germline V lookup: CDR1 MNHNS, CDR2 SASEGT. CDR3 sequence: CASSTENWGNEQFF. In DNA, the CDR3 is TGTGCCAGCAGTACGGAAAATTGGGGCAATGAGCAGTTCTTC.

The chain combines TRBV5-6 with TRBJ2-3, with D unresolved. V lost 0 bases and J lost 4, with 9 bases in between. Germline V lookup: CDR1 SGHDT, CDR2 YYEEEE. The CDR3 extends over 14 amino acids. The CDR3 loop is CASSLVVTPDTQYF. The CDR3 nucleotides are TGTGCCAGCAGCTTGGTTGTCACCCCAGATACGCAGTATTTT.

V is TRBV5-6 and J is TRBJ1-1, with D possibly being TRBD1 (5 bases). The CDR3 sequence is 13 residues long. The V gene lost 4 bases and the J gene lost 4 bases, with 11 bases spanning the gap. Germline CDR1 reads SGHDT; CDR2 reads YYEEEE. The CDR3 DNA sequence: TGTGCCAGCAGCCCTGGGACCCCCACTGAAGCTTTCTTT. It codes for CASSPGTPTEAFF.